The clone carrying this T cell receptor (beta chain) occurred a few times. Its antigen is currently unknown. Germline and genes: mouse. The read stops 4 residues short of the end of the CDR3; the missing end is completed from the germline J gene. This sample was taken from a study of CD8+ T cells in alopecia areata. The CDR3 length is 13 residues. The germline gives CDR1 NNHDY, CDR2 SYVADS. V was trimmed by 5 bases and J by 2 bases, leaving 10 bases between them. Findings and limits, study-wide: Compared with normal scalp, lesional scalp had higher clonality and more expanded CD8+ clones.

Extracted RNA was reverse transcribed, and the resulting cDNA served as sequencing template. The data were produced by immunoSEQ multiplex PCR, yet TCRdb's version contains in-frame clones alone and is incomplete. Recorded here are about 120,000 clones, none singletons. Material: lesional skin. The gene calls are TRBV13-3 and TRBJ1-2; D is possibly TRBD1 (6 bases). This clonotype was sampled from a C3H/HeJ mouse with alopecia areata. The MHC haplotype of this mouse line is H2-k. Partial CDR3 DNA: TGTGCCAGCAGCGTCGACAGGAACTCC. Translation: CASSVDRNS. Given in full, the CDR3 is CASSVDRNSDYTF.